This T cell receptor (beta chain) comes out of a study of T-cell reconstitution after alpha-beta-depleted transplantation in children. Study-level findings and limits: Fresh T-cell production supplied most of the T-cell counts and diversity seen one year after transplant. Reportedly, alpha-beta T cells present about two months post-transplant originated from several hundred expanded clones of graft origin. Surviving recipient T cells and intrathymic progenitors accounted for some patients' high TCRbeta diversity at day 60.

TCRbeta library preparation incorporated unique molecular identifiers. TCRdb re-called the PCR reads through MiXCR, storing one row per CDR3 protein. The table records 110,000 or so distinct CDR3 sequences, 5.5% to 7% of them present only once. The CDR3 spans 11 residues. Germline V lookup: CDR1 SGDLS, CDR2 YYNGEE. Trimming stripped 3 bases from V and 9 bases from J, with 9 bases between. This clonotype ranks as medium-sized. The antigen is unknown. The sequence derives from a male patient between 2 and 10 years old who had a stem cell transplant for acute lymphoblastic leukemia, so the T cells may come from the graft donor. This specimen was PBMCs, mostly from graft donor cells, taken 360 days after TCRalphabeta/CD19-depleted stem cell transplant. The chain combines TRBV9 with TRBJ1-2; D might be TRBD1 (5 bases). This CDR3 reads CASSDGARYTF. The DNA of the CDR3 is TGTGCCAGCAGCGACGGGGCCCGCTACACCTTC.